These T cell receptor beta chains were read from a single sample in a study of technical replicates of blood from several donors. Some clones are missing from TCRdb's copy, which holds only in-frame ones; the method was immunoSEQ multiplex PCR. The table shows about 81,000 clones, with 90% to 98% occurring only once. The sequenced sample consisted of T cells isolated from PBMCs. These receptors came from a human donor in good health. Both conserved end residues are part of each CDR3. The D gene is left open where the match is weak. A row's size may be missing; if present it is once, few, many or a size class.

V gene	D gene	clone size	J gene	CDR3 protein	CDR3 DNA
TRBV5-4	NA	NA	TRBJ2-7	CASSLDTSYEQYF	TGTGCCAGCAGCTTGGACACCTCCTACGAGCAGTACTTC
TRBV19	TRBD2	NA	TRBJ2-5	CASNIAGQETQYF	TGTGCCAGTAATATAGCGGGGCAAGAGACCCAGTACTTC
TRBV5-1	TRBD2	once	TRBJ2-7	CASSPEGTSAYEQYF	TGCGCCAGCAGCCCGGAAGGGACTAGCGCCTACGAGCAGTACTTC
TRBV2	NA	NA	TRBJ2-5	CASSEAGAETQYF	TGTGCCAGCAGTGAAGCAGGGGCAGAGACCCAGTACTTC
TRBV19	NA	NA	TRBJ1-4	CASSIRGPGNEKLFF	TGTGCCAGTAGTATTAGGGGCCCAGGGAATGAAAAACTGTTTTTT
TRBV5-1	TRBD1	NA	TRBJ2-7	CASSLGTGGYEQYF	TGCGCCAGCAGCTTAGGGACAGGGGGCTACGAGCAGTACTTC
TRBV10-1	NA	NA	TRBJ2-1	CASGGLERSNEQFF	TGCGCCAGCGGGGGCCTAGAGAGATCCAATGAGCAGTTCTTC
TRBV6-5	NA	NA	TRBJ2-2	CASSYLSAGELFF	TGTGCCAGCAGTTACTTGTCCGCCGGGGAGCTGTTTTTT
TRBV5-5	TRBD2	NA	TRBJ2-7	CASSPKRSSGGINEQYF	TGTGCCAGCAGCCCGAAGCGGTCTAGCGGGGGGATCAACGAGCAGTACTTC
TRBV5-5	TRBD1	NA	TRBJ1-1	CASSLNRVGQGRYEAFF	TGTGCCAGCAGCTTGAACAGGGTGGGACAGGGTCGATATGAAGCTTTCTTT
TRBV5-1	NA	NA	TRBJ2-5	CASSTGLQQETQYF	TGCGCCAGCAGCACGGGACTTCAACAAGAGACCCAGTACTTC
TRBV6-1	NA	NA	TRBJ1-3	CASSDLGSGNTIYF	TGTGCCAGCAGTGACCTAGGCTCTGGAAACACCATATATTTT
TRBV18	NA	NA	TRBJ2-2	CASSTKYTGTGELFF	TGTGCCAGCTCAACTAAATATACAGGGACCGGGGAGCTGTTTTTT
TRBV7-2	NA	once	TRBJ2-1	CASSWQNYNEQFF	TGTGCCAGCAGCTGGCAGAACTACAATGAGCAGTTCTTC
TRBV2	TRBD1	NA	TRBJ1-5	CASSPRDRYQPQHF	TGTGCCAGCAGCCCCCGGGACAGATACCAGCCCCAGCATTTT
TRBV18	TRBD1	NA	TRBJ1-1	CASVLSRDRNTEAFF	TGTGCCAGCGTCCTAAGCCGGGACAGAAACACTGAAGCTTTCTTT
TRBV18	TRBD1	NA	TRBJ1-2	CASSLIPGQGPEGYTF	TGTGCCAGCTCACTGATACCGGGACAGGGTCCTGAAGGCTACACCTTC
TRBV19	NA	NA	TRBJ1-5	CASTNLREGSSTPQHF	TGTGCCAGTACCAATTTAAGGGAGGGGTCGTCAACGCCCCAGCATTTT
TRBV6-5	TRBD1	NA	TRBJ1-2	CASSYYRDRDGGYTF	TGTGCCAGCAGTTATTACCGGGACAGGGATGGTGGCTACACCTTC
TRBV4-1	TRBD1	NA	TRBJ1-1	CASSQSSGTDGLGAFF	TGCGCCAGCAGCCAGTCATCCGGGACAGATGGTTTGGGGGCTTTCTTT
TRBV7-8	TRBD1	NA	TRBJ2-7	CASSPFRQGQDEQYF	TGTGCCAGCAGTCCTTTTCGACAGGGGCAAGACGAGCAGTACTTC
TRBV19	NA	NA	TRBJ1-3	CATRQSNTIYF	TGTGCCACAAGACAGTCGAACACCATATATTTT